The clone carrying this TCR beta chain has a single count. The antigen is unknown. Tuberculin skin test and IGRA determined adolescents' latent tuberculosis status at entry. Each clinical donor contributed on average roughly 90,000 T cells from unsorted cryopreserved PBMC. The protocol was immunoSEQ multiplex PCR, while the TCRdb copy is restricted to in-frame clones and leaves out a portion. The data hold 35,000 to 45,000 clones, with roughly 94% observed a single time. This entry is derived from a study of T cells in tuberculosis. Study findings and constraints: The TCR-beta difference was not significant; alpha differences partly reflected length.

Germline CDR1 and CDR2: MNHEY and SMNVEV (reference sequence). V dropped 8 bases and J dropped 0 bases, with 11 bases sitting between them. CDR3 length: 14 amino acids. The gene calls are TRBV27 and TRBJ1-5, with a weak D call TRBD1 (6 bases). The material sequenced was PBMCs. The source of this sequence is a donor aged 10-29 years with latent tuberculosis or without tuberculosis infection. Some clones in this sample may be carry-over from other donors' samples. For the CDR3, the DNA is TGTGCCAGCTCTCAGGGGTTTAGCAATCAGCCCCAGCATTTT. Translating gives CASSQGFSNQPQHF.